The clone carrying this TCR beta chain appeared once. What it recognizes is unknown. The trim removed 6 bases at V and 8 bases at J, leaving 7 bases unmatched. CDR3 length: 13 residues. Germline lookup yields CDR1 SGHNT and CDR2 YENEEA. This sample was included in a study of T cell responses to AZD1222 COVID-19 vaccine. The study's findings and limits: Recipients of AZD1222 seropositive at baseline numbered only 5 or 6. Rises in breadth and depth of Spike-specific TCRs came after two AZD1222 doses. Repertoire sampling was restricted to post-peak T cell response timepoints.

Clones were read by immunoSEQ multiplex PCR, and TCRdb kept only the in-frame ones, dropping some. The sample consists of some 130,000 clones, approximately 90% of them appearing once. The chain combines TRBV11-3 with TRBJ2-1, with TRBD2 identical over 7 bases. The sample consisted of peripheral blood, taken on day 0 of AZD1222 vaccination. The sequence derives from an adult in good health. The DNA for the CDR3 is TGTGCCAGCAGAGCGGGGCGCTTGGATGAGCAGTTCTTC. The encoded protein is CASRAGRLDEQFF.